This T cell receptor (beta chain) was recorded in a study of monozygotic twins with inflammatory bowel disease. TCRdb re-called the 5' RACE reads and gives one entry per CDR3 protein, without DNA. Seen in this sample are approximately 330,000 distinct CDR3 sequences; the ten most common clones hold approximately 2%. Isolation of total RNA was performed on whole blood, with no prior T cell sorting. The germline CDR1 and CDR2 sequences are MNHEY and SVGAGI. CDR3 length: 18 residues. The sequencing sample was made of blood. The TCR sequence derives from a human donor with ulcerative colitis or Crohn's disease, or a healthy co-twin of an affected twin (not recorded which). This rearrangement joins TRBV6-5 to TRBJ2-7; there is no DNA to check the TCRdb D call of TRBD2. The CDR3 protein is CASSSYPGSILPTYEQYF.